Following are 13 T cell receptor beta chains from one sample sequenced in a study of blood T cell repertoires in COVID-19. Libraries were prepared by immunoSEQ multiplex PCR; TCRdb keeps only in-frame clonotypes and omits some of them. The table shows roughly 240,000 clones, with over 80% occurring only once. Sample: PBMCs or T cells enriched from blood (not recorded which). The origin of the receptors is a woman in her twenties or thirties with acute COVID-19.

V and J are TRBV7-9 and TRBJ1-6, with 8 bases that match TRBD1. The CDR3 runs to 16 residues. Germline-derived CDR1 and CDR2 are SEHNR and FQNEAQ (reference sequence). The V segment lost 1 base and the J segment 8 bases; nucleotides outside the gene matches: 7. CDR3 coding DNA: TGTGCCAGCAGCTTAGGACGGACAGGGAGGGATTCACCCCTCCACTTT. This gives the protein CASSLGRTGRDSPLHF.

This clone was detected only once. The chain links TRBV6-5 to TRBJ1-1; D gene uncertain. Trimming stripped 6 bases from V and 8 bases from J, with 16 bases between. CDR3 length: 13 amino acids. The germline CDR1 and CDR2 sequences are MNHEY and SVGAGI. The CDR3 DNA sequence: TGTGCCAGCAGCGAGGGTTGGGTTAGAGAAGCTTTCTTT. Amino acid sequence: CASSEGWVREAFF.

V gene TRBV11-2 combines with J gene TRBJ1-1, with D perhaps matching TRBD1 (6 bases). This CDR3 has 17 amino acids. CDR1 is SGHAT and CDR2 is FQNNGV in the germline V gene. Between the trimmed V and J ends, which lost 1 base and 1 base, there was a span of 16 bases. The CDR3 coding sequence is TGTGCCAGCAGCTTAGTTCCCGCACAGGGAAGGAACACTGAAGCTTTCTTT. This codes for CASSLVPAQGRNTEAFF.

This clone was seen once. CDR3 sequence: CASSLRPAGGSFSGNTIYF. For the CDR3, the DNA is TGCGCCAGCAGCCTGCGACCTGCGGGGGGAAGCTTCTCTGGAAACACCATATATTTT. This rearrangement joins TRBV4-3 to TRBJ1-3, with a tentative D call TRBD1 (5 bases). Trimming pared 4 bases from V and 0 bases from J, leaving 22 bases between. This CDR3 spans 19 amino acids. Germline lookup yields CDR1 LGHNA and CDR2 YSLEER.

This chain links TRBV4-1 with TRBJ1-4; 7 nucleotides match TRBD1. After removal of 0 bases from V and 0 bases from J, the junction contained 4 bases not matched to a gene. CDR1 and CDR2 (germline): MGHRA, YSYEKL. The CDR3 runs 17 residues. The CDR3 region is CASSQDRGSTTNEKLFF. In nucleotides, the CDR3 is TGCGCCAGCAGCCAAGACAGGGGGAGTACAACTAATGAAAAACTGTTTTTT.

CDR3 sequence: CASSLGGGQSYNEQFF. The CDR3 region has the DNA TGTGCCAGCAGCTTGGGCGGGGGGCAATCCTACAATGAGCAGTTCTTC. The V gene is TRBV5-6, the J gene TRBJ2-1; 8 bases are shared with TRBD2. This CDR3 has 16 residues. Germline CDR1 reads SGHDT; CDR2 reads YYEEEE. V trimming: 0 bases; J trimming: 1 base; junction bases outside the gene matches: 3.

The chain joins TRBV21-1 to TRBJ1-1. TRBV21-1 is marked as a pseudogene. The CDR3 is made up of 11 amino acids. The CDR3 spells CAKRRSTEAFF. The DNA of the CDR3 is TGTGCCAAGAGAAGGAGCACTGAAGCTTTCTTT.

The V gene is TRBV11-2, the J gene TRBJ1-1, with a possible D match to TRBD1 (5 bases). CDR1 and CDR2 (germline): SGHAT, FQNNGV. Trimming cost V 6 bases and J 0 bases, with 11 bases left between them. The CDR3 spans 14 residues. In DNA form, the CDR3 reads TGTGCCAGCAGGTCAGACAGACTGAACACTGAAGCTTTCTTT. It translates to CASRSDRLNTEAFF.

This clone was seen more than once but under ten times. This sequence joins TRBV27 and TRBJ1-2, with D perhaps matching TRBD1 (5 bases). CDR3 size: 14 residues. With 6 bases removed from V and 1 base from J, the gap between germline ends came to 12 bases. Germline V CDR1 and CDR2: MNHEY, SMNVEV (reference sequence). The CDR3 is CASSQGRGNYGYTF. DNA for the CDR3: TGTGCCAGCAGCCAGGGAAGGGGTAACTATGGCTACACCTTC.

The chain is built from TRBV3-1 (or the pseudogene TRBV3-2) and TRBJ2-1; weak D call: TRBD2 (5 bases). From germline, CDR1 is LGHDT and CDR2 YNNKEL (reference sequence). The CDR3 covers 14 residues. Trimming took 0 bases from V and 6 from J, leaving 9 bases between them. DNA of the CDR3: TGTGCCAGCAGCCAAGAAATGGGAGTCAATGAGCAGTTCTTC. Its protein is CASSQEMGVNEQFF.

The chain joins TRBV6-2 or TRBV6-3 to TRBJ1-2; D call uncertain. Per the germline V gene, CDR1 is MNHEY and CDR2 is SVGEGT. This CDR3 region has 14 residues. Deletions cut 0 bases from V and 2 bases from J, with 7 bases between. The CDR3 spells CASSYSSNNYGYTF. In nucleotides, the CDR3 is TGTGCCAGCAGTTACTCGAGTAACAACTATGGCTACACCTTC.

The chain has TRBV27 and TRBJ1-1, with 7 bases lining up with TRBD1. Losses at the gene ends were 2 bases for V and 0 bases for J; bases not matched to a gene: 6. This CDR3 region has 16 residues. Germline V gene data show CDR1 as MNHEY and CDR2 as SMNVEV (reference sequence). The CDR3, as DNA: TGTGCCAGCAGTTTAACTCGGGACAGCCTGAACACTGAAGCTTTCTTT. Amino acid sequence: CASSLTRDSLNTEAFF.

V gene TRBV24-1 combines with J gene TRBJ2-7; 7 bases are a match to TRBD2. Germline V gene data show CDR1 as KGHDR and CDR2 as SFDVKD. This CDR3 has 13 amino acids. The V gene end was trimmed by 7 bases and the J gene end by 6 bases; junction bases not matched to a gene: 8. This CDR3 reads CATRVAGDCEQYF. The CDR3 DNA reads TGTGCCACCAGAGTCGCGGGGGACTGCGAGCAGTACTTC.